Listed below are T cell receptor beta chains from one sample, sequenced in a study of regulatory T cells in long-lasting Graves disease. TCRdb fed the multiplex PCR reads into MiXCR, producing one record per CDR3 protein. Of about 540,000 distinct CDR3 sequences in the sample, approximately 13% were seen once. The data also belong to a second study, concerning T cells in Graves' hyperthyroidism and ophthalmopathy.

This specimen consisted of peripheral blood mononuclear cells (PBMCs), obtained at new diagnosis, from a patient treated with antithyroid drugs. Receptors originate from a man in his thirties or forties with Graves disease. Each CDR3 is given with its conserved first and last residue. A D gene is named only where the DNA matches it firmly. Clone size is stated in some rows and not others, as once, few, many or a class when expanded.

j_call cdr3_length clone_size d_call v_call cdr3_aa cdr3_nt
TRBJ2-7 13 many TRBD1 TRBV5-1 CASSLQGAYEQYF TGTGCCAGCAGTTTACAGGGGGCCTACGAGCAGTACTTC
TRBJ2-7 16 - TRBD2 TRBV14 CASSQQLAGPSYEQYF TGTGCCAGCAGCCAACAACTAGCGGGGCCCTCCTACGAGCAGTACTTC
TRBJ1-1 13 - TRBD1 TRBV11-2 CASTQGGQTEAFF TGTGCCAGCACCCAAGGGGGACAGACTGAAGCTTTCTTT
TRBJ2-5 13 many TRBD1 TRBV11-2 CASGQGFKETQYF TGTGCCAGCGGACAGGGGTTTAAAGAGACCCAGTACTTC
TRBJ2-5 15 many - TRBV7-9 CASSFPIRVGETQYF TGTGCCAGCAGCTTCCCTATTCGAGTAGGAGAGACCCAGTACTTC
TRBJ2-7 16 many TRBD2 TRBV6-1 CASSRILSGTNHEQYF TGTGCCAGCAGCCGAATCCTTAGCGGGACCAACCACGAGCAGTACTTC
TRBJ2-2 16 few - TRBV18 CASSPPGGRNTGELFF TGTGCCAGCTCACCACCGGGGGGGCGTAACACCGGGGAGCTGTTTTTT
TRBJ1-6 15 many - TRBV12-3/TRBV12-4 CASNFRGRYNSPLHF TGTGCCAGCAACTTCAGGGGCCGATATAATTCACCCCTCCACTTT
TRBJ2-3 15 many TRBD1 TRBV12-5 CASASTGIGTDTQYF TGTGCTAGTGCGTCGACAGGGATCGGCACAGATACGCAGTATTTT
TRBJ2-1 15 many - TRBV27 CASSLGGMPYNEQFF TGTGCCAGCAGTTTAGGCGGAATGCCTTACAATGAGCAGTTCTTC
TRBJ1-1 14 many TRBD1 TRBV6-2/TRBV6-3 CASSYRNQGAKPFF TGTGCCAGCAGTTACCGCAATCAGGGGGCTAAGCCTTTCTTT
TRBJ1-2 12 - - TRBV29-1 CSVEGIWGGYTF TGCAGCGTTGAGGGGATCTGGGGTGGCTACACCTTC
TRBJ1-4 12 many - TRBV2 CASMAPNEKLFF TGTGCCAGCATGGCTCCTAATGAAAAACTGTTTTTT
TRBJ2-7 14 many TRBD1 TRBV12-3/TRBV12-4 CASSSDREAYEQYF TGTGCCAGCAGTTCGGACAGGGAAGCCTACGAGCAGTACTTC
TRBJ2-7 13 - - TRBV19 CASSIGLPREQYF TGTGCCAGTAGTATCGGCCTCCCGAGGGAGCAGTACTTC
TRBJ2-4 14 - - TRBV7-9 CASSRLVGVNIQYF TGTGCCAGCAGCCGACTAGTGGGAGTGAACATTCAGTACTTC
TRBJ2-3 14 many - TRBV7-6 CASSPRTKTDTQYF TGTGCCAGCAGCCCGCGGACAAAAACAGATACGCAGTATTTT
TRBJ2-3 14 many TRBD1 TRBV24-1 CATSEIGQGASPEF TGTGCCACCAGTGAGATAGGACAGGGGGCCTCCCCGGAATTT
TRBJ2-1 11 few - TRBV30 CAWSGGYEQFF TGTGCCTGGAGTGGAGGATATGAGCAGTTCTTC
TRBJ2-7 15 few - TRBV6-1 CASSKGGTALAEQYF TGTGCCAGCAGTAAGGGGGGGACCGCGCTTGCTGAGCAGTACTTC
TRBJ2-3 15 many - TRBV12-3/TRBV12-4 CASSPPGGSTDTQYF TGTGCCAGCAGCCCTCCTGGGGGCAGCACAGATACGCAGTATTTT
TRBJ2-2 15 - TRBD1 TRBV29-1 CSVPGGTGAAGELFF TGCAGCGTCCCCGGAGGGACAGGGGCTGCCGGGGAGCTGTTTTTT
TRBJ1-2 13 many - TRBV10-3 CAISERQNYGYTF TGTGCCATCAGTGAACGTCAGAACTATGGCTACACCTTC
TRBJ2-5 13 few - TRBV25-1 CASSDPNEETQYF TGTGCCAGCAGTGACCCCAACGAGGAGACCCAGTACTTC
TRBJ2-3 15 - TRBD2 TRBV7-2 CASSLAPAGVNTQYF TGTGCCAGCAGCTTAGCCCCAGCGGGGGTAAATACGCAGTATTTT
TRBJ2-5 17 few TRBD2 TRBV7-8 CASSLGGLAGGMETQYF TGTGCCAGCAGCTTAGGGGGACTAGCGGGAGGTATGGAGACCCAGTACTTC
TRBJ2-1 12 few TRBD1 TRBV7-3 CASSLEGQSEVF TGTGCCAGCAGCTTAGAGGGACAGTCGGAGGTCTTC
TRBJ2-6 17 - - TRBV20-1 CSARDPRGSSGANVLTF TGCAGTGCTAGAGATCCGCGTGGAAGCTCTGGGGCCAACGTCCTGACTTTC
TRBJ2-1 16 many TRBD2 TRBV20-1 CSAREMPAGLYNEQFF TGCAGTGCGAGGGAGATGCCAGCGGGGCTTTACAATGAGCAGTTCTTC
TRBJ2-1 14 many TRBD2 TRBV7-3 CASSLTGTSGLQFF TGTGCCAGCAGCTTAACCGGGACTAGCGGTCTTCAGTTCTTC
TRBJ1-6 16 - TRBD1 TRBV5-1 CASSRGTGADNSPLHF TGCGCCAGCAGCAGGGGGACAGGGGCGGATAATTCACCCCTCCACTTT
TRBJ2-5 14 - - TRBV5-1 CASSLIPLGETQYF TGCGCCAGCAGCTTGATTCCGTTGGGTGAGACCCAGTACTTC
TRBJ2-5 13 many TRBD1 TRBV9 CASADRAQETQYF TGTGCCAGCGCGGACAGGGCGCAAGAGACCCAGTACTTC
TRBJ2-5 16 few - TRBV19 CASSMNSGPDQETQYF TGTGCCAGTAGTATGAATAGCGGCCCTGACCAAGAGACCCAGTACTTC
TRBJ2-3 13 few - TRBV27 CASRRREADTQYF TGTGCCAGCAGGAGAAGGGAGGCAGATACGCAGTATTTT
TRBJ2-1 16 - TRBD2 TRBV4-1 CASSHLLAGGKDEQFF TGCGCCAGCAGCCACCTTCTAGCGGGAGGTAAAGATGAGCAGTTCTTC
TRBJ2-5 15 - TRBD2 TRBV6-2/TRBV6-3 CASRSAGGREETQYF TGTGCCAGCAGGTCCGCGGGGGGCCGGGAAGAGACCCAGTACTTC
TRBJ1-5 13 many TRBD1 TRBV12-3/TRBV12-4 CASRGQEGRPQHF TGTGCCAGCAGGGGACAGGAGGGGAGGCCCCAGCATTTT
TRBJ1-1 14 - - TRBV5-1 CASRPPGVGNEAFF TGCGCCAGCAGACCCCCAGGGGTAGGAAATGAAGCTTTCTTT
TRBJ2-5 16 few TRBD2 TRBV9 CASSAGLVWTDETQYF TGTGCCAGCAGCGCAGGACTAGTATGGACCGACGAGACCCAGTACTTC
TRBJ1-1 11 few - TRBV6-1 CATRRGNEAFF TGTGCCACCCGAAGGGGAAATGAAGCTTTCTTT
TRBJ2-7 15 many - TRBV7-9 CASSPQGGARYEQYF TGTGCCAGCAGCCCCCAGGGTGGGGCTAGGTACGAGCAGTACTTC
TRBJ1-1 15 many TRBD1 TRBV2 CASRPGTGGETEAFF TGTGCCAGCCGCCCCGGGACAGGGGGTGAGACTGAAGCTTTCTTT
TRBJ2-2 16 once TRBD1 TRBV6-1 CASIPAGQVNTGELFF TGTGCCAGCATTCCGGCGGGACAGGTGAACACCGGGGAGCTGTTTTTT
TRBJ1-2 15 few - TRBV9 CASSPGHLKNYGYTF TGTGCCAGCAGCCCCGGACATCTGAAAAACTATGGCTACACCTTC
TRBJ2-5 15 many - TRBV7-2 CASSYPGLDKETQYF TGTGCCAGCAGCTATCCGGGGCTAGATAAAGAGACCCAGTACTTC
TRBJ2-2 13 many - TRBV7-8 CASMWGGAGELFF TGTGCCAGCATGTGGGGTGGTGCCGGGGAGCTGTTTTTT
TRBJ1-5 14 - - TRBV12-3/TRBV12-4 CASSQGPHNQPQHF TGTGCCAGCAGTCAAGGGCCTCACAATCAGCCCCAGCATTTT
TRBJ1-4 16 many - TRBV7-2 CASSLGGQLNGEKLFF TGTGCCAGCAGCTTAGGGGGGCAGCTAAACGGCGAAAAACTGTTTTTT
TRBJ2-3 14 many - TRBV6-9 CASSFSRPADTQYF TGTGCCAGCAGTTTCTCTCGACCAGCGGATACGCAGTATTTT
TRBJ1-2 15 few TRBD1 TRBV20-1 CSAGPGTGGRYGYTF TGCAGTGCTGGACCCGGGACAGGGGGCCGGTATGGCTACACCTTC
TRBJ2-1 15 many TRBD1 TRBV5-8 CASSYSSGGHNEQFF TGTGCCAGCAGCTATTCCTCAGGGGGACACAATGAGCAGTTCTTC
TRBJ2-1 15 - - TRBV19 CASTRSSVSYNEQFF TGTGCCAGTACCAGATCTAGCGTCTCCTACAATGAGCAGTTCTTC
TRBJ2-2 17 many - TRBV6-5 CASSYGPSGDNTGELFF TGTGCCAGCAGTTACGGGCCCTCGGGGGATAACACCGGGGAGCTGTTTTTT